A single TCR beta chain is shown here with its context. CDR1 is SNHLY, CDR2 FYNNEI, per germline. Trimming took 5 bases from V and 3 from J, leaving 8 bases between them. The CDR3 has 12 amino acids. The data derive from a study of blood T cell repertoires in COVID-19. On the study more broadly: Sites in the United States, Italy and Spain provided acute and convalescent COVID-19 samples.

Libraries were prepared by immunoSEQ multiplex PCR; TCRdb keeps only in-frame clonotypes and omits some of them. The sample shows 170,000 or so clones, 88% of them seen only once. This chain uses TRBV2 with TRBJ2-7, with D maybe TRBD1 (6 bases). The sequence derives from a woman between 45 and 65 years old who had recovered from COVID-19. Sequencing used PBMCs or T cells enriched from blood (not recorded which). In DNA, the CDR3 is TGTGCCAGCAGTTTGACAGGCTACGAGCAGTACTTC. Protein sequence: CASSLTGYEQYF. The variable domain in full, completed from reference TRBV2 and TRBJ2-7, reads EPEVTQTPSHQVTQMGQEVILRCVPISNHLYFYWYRQILGQKVEFLVSFYNNEISEKSEIFDDQFSVERPDGSNFTLKIRSTKLEDSAMYFCASSLTGYEQYFGPGTRLTVT.